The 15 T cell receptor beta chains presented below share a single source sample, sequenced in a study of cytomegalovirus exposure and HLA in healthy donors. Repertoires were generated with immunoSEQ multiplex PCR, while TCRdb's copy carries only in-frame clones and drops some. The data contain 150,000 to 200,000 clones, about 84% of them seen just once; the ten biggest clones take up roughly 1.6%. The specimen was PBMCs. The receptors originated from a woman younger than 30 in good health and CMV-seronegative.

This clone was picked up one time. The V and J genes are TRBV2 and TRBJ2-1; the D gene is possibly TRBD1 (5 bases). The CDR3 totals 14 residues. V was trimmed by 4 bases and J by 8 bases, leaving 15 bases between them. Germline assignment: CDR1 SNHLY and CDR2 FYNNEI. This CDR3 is CASSGPGIMYEQFF. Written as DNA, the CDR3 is TGTGCCAGCAGTGGGCCAGGGATTATGTATGAGCAGTTCTTC. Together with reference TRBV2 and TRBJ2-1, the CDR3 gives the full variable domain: EPEVTQTPSHQVTQMGQEVILRCVPISNHLYFYWYRQILGQKVEFLVSFYNNEISEKSEIFDDQFSVERPDGSNFTLKIRSTKLEDSAMYFCASSGPGIMYEQFFGPGTRLTVL.

The CDR3 spells CASSSPGGADTQYF. Written as DNA, the CDR3 is TGTGCCAGCAGTTCCCCAGGGGGCGCAGATACGCAGTATTTT. The chain employs TRBV6-5 and TRBJ2-3, with 8 bases matching TRBD1. This CDR3 comprises 14 residues. Germline CDR1 reads MNHEY; CDR2 reads SVGAGI. Trimming at V came to 4 bases and at J to 4 bases, leaving 4 bases not matched to a gene.

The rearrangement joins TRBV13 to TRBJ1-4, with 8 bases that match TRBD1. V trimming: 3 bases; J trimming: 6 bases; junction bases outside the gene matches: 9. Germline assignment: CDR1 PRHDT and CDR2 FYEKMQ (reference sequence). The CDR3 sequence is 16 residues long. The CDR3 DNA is TGTGCCAGCAGCTTTAGACAGGGGCCCAAGGATGAAAAACTGTTTTTT. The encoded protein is CASSFRQGPKDEKLFF.

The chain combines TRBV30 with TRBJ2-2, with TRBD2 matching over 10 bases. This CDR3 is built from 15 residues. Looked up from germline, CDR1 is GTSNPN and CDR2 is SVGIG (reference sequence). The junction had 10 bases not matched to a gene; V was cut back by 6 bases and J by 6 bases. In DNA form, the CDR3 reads TGTGCCTGTGGGACTAGCGTTATTGGGGCCGGGGAGCTGTTTTTT. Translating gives CACGTSVIGAGELFF.

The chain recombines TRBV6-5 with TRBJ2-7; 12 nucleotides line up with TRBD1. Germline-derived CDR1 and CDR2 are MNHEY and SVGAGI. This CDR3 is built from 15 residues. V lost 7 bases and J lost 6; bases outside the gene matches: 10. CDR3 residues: CASTGRGTGGGEQYF. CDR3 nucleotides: TGTGCCAGCACCGGCCGTGGGACAGGGGGCGGCGAGCAGTACTTC.

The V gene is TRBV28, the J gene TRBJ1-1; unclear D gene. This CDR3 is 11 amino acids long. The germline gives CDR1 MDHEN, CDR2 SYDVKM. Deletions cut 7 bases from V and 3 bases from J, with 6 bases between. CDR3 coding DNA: TGTGCCAGCAACGGGTACACTGAAGCTTTCTTT. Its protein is CASNGYTEAFF.

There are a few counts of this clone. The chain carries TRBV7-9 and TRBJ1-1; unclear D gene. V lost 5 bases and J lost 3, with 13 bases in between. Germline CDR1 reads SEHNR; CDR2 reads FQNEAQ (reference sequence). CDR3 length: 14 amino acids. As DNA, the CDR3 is TGTGCCAGCAGCGATCAGTGGAGGTACACTGAAGCTTTCTTT. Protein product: CASSDQWRYTEAFF.

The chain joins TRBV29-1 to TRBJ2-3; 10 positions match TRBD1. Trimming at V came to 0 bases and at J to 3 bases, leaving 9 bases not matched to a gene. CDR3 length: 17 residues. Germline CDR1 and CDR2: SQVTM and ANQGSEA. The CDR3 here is CSVEDGWTGGRTDTQYF. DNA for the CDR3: TGCAGCGTTGAAGATGGGTGGACAGGGGGGCGGACAGATACGCAGTATTTT.

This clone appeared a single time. Written as DNA, the CDR3 is TGTGCCAGCAGTGAGGATGAGGCAGTCACAGATACGCAGTATTTT. Its protein is CASSEDEAVTDTQYF. V and J are TRBV6-1 and TRBJ2-3; no clear D gene. V was clipped by 3 bases and J by 2 bases, with 12 bases between them. The CDR3 runs to 15 residues. The germline V gene has CDR1 MNHNS and CDR2 SASEGT.

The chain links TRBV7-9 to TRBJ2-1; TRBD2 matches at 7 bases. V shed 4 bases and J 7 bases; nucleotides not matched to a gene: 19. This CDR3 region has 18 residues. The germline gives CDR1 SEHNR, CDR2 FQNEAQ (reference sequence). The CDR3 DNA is TGTGCCAGCAGCTCCTGGGGGGGGAGTGGGAGCTTTGATAATGAGCAGTTCTTC. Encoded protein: CASSSWGGSGSFDNEQFF.

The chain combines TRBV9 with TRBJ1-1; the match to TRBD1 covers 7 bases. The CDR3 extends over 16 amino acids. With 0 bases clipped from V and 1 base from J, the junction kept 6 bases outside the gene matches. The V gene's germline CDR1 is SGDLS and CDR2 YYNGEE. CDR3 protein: CASSVEWDRPNTEAFF. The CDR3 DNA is TGTGCCAGCAGCGTAGAATGGGACAGACCGAACACTGAAGCTTTCTTT.

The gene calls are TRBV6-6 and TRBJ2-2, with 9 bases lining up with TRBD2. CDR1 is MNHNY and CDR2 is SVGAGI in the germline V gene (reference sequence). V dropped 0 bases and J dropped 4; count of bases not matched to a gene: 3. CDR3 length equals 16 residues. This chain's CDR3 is CASSYSGTSITGELFF. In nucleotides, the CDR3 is TGTGCCAGCAGTTACTCCGGGACTAGCATCACCGGGGAGCTGTTTTTT.

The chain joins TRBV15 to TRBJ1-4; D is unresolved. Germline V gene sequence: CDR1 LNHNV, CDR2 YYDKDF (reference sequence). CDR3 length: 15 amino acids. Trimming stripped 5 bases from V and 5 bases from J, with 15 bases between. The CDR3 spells CATSPSAGWNEKLFF. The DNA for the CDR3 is TGTGCCACCAGCCCCTCGGCGGGGTGGAATGAAAAACTGTTTTTT.

The CDR3: CASSWGYRVEQYF. CDR3 in DNA: TGTGCCAGCAGCTGGGGTTACAGGGTCGAGCAGTACTTC. V gene TRBV5-4 combines with J gene TRBJ2-7; a possible D gene is TRBD1 (6 bases). Trimming removed 3 bases from V and 6 bases from J, with 13 bases in between. The germline V gene has CDR1 SGHNT and CDR2 YYREEE (reference sequence). This CDR3 spans 13 amino acids.

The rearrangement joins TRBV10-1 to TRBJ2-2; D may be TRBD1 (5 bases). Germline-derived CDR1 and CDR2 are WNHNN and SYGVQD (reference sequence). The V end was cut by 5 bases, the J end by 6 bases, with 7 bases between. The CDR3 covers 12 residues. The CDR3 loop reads CASSTGPGELFF. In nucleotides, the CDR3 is TGCGCCAGCAGTACAGGCCCCGGGGAGCTGTTTTTT.